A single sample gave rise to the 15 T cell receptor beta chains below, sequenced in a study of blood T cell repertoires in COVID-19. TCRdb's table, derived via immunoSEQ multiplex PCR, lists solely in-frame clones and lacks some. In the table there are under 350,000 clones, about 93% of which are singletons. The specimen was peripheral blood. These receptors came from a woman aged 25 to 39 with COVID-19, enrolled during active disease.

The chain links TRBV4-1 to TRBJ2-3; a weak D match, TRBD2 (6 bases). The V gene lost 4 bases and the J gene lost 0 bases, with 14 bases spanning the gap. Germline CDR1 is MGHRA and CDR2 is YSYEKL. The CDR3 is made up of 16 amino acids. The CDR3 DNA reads TGCGCCAGCAGCCTCGGGACTCTGCCTAGCACAGATACGCAGTATTTT. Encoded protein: CASSLGTLPSTDTQYF.

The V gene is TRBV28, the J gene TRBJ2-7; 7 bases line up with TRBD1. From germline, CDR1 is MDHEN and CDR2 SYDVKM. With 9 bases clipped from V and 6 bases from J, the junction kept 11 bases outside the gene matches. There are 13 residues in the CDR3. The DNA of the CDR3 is TGTGCCAGTAAGACAGGGAATAACTTCGAGCAGTACTTC. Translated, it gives CASKTGNNFEQYF.

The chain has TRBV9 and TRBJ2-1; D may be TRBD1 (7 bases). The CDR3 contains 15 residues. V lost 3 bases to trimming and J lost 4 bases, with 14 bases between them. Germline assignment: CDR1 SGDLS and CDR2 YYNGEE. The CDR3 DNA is TGTGCCAGCAGCGCGCGGGACAGTACTTACAATGAGCAGTTCTTC. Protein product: CASSARDSTYNEQFF.

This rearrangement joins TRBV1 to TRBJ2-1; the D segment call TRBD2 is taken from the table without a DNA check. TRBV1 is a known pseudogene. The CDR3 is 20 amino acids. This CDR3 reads CTSSQPLAGGAISSYNEQFF. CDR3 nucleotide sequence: TGCACCAGCAGCCAACCACTAGCGGGAGGTGCCATCAGCTCCTACAATGAGCAGTTCTTC.

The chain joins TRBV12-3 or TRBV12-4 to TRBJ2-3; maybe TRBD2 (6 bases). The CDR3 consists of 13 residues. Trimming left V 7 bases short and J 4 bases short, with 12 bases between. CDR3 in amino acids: CASKLPGADTQYF. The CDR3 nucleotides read TGTGCCAGCAAGTTACCGGGGGCAGATACGCAGTATTTT.

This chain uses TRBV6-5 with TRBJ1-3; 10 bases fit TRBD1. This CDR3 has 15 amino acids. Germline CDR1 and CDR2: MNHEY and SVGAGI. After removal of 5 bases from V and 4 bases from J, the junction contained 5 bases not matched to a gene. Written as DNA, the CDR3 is TGTGCCAGCAGTAGGGACAGGGGTGCCGGAAACACCATATATTTT. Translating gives CASSRDRGAGNTIYF.

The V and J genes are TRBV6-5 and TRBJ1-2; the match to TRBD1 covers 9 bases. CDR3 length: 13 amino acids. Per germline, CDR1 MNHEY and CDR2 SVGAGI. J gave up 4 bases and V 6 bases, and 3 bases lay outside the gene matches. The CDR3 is CASRQGATYGYTF. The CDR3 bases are TGTGCCAGCAGACAGGGGGCGACCTATGGCTACACCTTC.

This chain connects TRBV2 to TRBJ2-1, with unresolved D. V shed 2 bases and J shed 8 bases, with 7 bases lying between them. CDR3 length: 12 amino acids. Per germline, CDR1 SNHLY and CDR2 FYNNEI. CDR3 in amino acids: CASSEIVDEQFF. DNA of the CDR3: TGTGCCAGCAGTGAAATAGTGGATGAGCAGTTCTTC.

The CDR3 DNA reads TGCAGCGTAGCTAGCGGGATGTTGGAGACCCAGTACTTC. Amino acid sequence: CSVASGMLETQYF. The chain uses TRBV29-1 and TRBJ2-5; 9 positions match TRBD2. There are 13 residues in the CDR3. Germline CDR1 reads SQVTM; CDR2 reads ANQGSEA. The V and J ends lost 6 bases and 5 bases, in that order; junction bases with no gene match: 7.

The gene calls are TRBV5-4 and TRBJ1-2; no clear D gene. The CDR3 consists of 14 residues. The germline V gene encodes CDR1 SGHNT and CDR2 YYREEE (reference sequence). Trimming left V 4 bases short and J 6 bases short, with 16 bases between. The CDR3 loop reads CASSALRRSDGYTF. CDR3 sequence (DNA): TGTGCCAGCAGCGCCTTGAGGCGCTCGGATGGCTACACCTTC.

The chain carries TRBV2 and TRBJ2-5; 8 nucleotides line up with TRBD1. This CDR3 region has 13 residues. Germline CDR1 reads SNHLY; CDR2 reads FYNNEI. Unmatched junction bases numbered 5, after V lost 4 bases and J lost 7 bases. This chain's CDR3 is CASSVGQGGTQYF. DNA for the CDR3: TGTGCCAGCAGTGTTGGACAGGGAGGGACCCAGTACTTC.

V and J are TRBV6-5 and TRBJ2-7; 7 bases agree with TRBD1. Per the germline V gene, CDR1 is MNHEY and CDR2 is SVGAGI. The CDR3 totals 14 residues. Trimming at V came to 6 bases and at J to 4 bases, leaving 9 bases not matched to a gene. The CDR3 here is CASSLDRVKYEQYF. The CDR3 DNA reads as TGTGCCAGCAGCCTTGACAGGGTAAAGTACGAGCAGTACTTC.

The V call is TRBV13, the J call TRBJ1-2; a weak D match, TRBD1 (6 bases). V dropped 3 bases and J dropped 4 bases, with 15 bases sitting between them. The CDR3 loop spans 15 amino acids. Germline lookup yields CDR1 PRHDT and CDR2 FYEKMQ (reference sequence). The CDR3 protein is CASSFAAGEGYGYTF. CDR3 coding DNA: TGTGCCAGCAGCTTTGCGGCAGGGGAAGGCTATGGCTACACCTTC.

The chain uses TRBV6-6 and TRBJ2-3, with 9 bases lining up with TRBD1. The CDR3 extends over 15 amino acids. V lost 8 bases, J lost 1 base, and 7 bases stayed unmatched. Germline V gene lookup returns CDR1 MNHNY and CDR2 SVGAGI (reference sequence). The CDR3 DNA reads TGTGCCAGCGGGGGACAGGGCTCGGGCACAGATACGCAGTATTTT. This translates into CASGGQGSGTDTQYF.

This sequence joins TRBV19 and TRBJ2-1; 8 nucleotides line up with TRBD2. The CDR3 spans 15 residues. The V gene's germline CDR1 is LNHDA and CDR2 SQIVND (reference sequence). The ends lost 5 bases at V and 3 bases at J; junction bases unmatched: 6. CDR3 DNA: TGTGCCAGTAGTGCAAGCGGGAGTGGCTACAATGAGCAGTTCTTC. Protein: CASSASGSGYNEQFF.